This T cell receptor beta chain was captured by sequencing in a study of CD8+ T cells in alopecia areata (dated by TCRdb to 2016 to 2018). In the study overall: The treated patients took part in an open-label pilot trial in which moderate-to-severe alopecia areata was treated with oral tofacitinib at 5 to 10 mg twice daily. Patients received tofacitinib for 6 to 18 months and were then followed off drug for 6 months to check for delayed response and recurrence. Disease severity in treated patients was measured with the SALT score, which quantifies the percentage of affected scalp surface area. In both human patients and the C3H/HeJ mouse model, the study applied high-throughput TCRbeta sequencing to look at T cell clonal expansion in alopecia areata. On the human side, TCRbeta sequencing was run on scalp tissue and on sorted CD4+ and CD8+ peripheral blood T cells from healthy controls and from alopecia areata patients with either patchy or totalis/universalis disease. Biopsies were taken from tofacitinib-treated patients at baseline and at 4 and 24 weeks of treatment, and a later scalp biopsy was taken in several of the tofacitinib-treated patients. Clonality in the scalp was compared among normal scalp (n=4), patchy alopecia areata scalp (n=8), and alopecia totalis/universalis scalp (n=8). The RNA source kit depended on sample type: the PAXgene miRNA kit for fixed scalp, the miRNeasy kit for PBMCs, and the RNeasy kit for mouse skin. TCRbeta CDR3 regions were amplified by immunoSEQ multiplex PCR with 35 Vbeta forward and 13 Jbeta reverse primers.

The germline V gene encodes CDR1 SGHVS and CDR2 FNYEAQ. The CDR3 covers 15 residues, taking in both the cysteine and the phenylalanine. CDR3 DNA only is kept here, 45 bases in frame from base 1. V is cut back by 5 bases and J by 4 bases, with 9 bases in the junction unmatched. The time point label for this specimen denotes: 20 to 30 weeks on oral tofacitinib. According to the study, the label for this sample's treatment or condition signals: oral pan-JAK inhibitor, 5-10 mg twice daily. From alopecia areata patients, peripheral blood was collected along with lesional scalp punch biopsies. After PBMCs were isolated by density centrifugation and stained for CD3, CD4 and CD8, a FACSAria was used to sort CD4+ and CD8+ T cells. The library was produced with the immunoSEQ multiplex PCR assay. RNA was extracted from all samples and reverse transcribed into cDNA, which served as template for TCR sequencing. First-strand cDNA was synthesized using SuperScript III with a 2:1 mix of oligo-dT and random hexamers. Amplification bias was assessed with a synthetic immune receptor repertoire, and residual bias was removed computationally. The authors' pipeline ran thus. Raw reads were preprocessed to remove errors, and CDR3 was defined according to IMGT conventions as the region from the conserved cysteine to phenylalanine. Clonality was calculated as 1 minus Shannon entropy normalized by log2 of the number of productive unique TCRs. Whether scalp clones were CD4 or CD8 was inferred by matching scalp TCRbeta sequences against CD4 and CD8 repertoires sorted from blood. This immuneACCESS table, as held by TCRdb, lists in-frame sequences with V and J called but not all clones. Of the missing ones, under half trace to an unresolved V gene in checked studies; the others have no known cause. That table furnishes V, J and clone size, whereas the DNA furnished D and trimming. This sample holds about 290,000 clones; roughly 60% were observed only once. More than 1.5% of the sample is held by the ten biggest clonotypes.

The full study reports these points: With tofacitinib, both scalp clonality and the number of expanded CD8+ clones among the top 100 scalp clones went down significantly. Because the treated cohort was small and had just a single nonresponder, larger studies are needed to establish links between baseline CD8+ expansion and response. Compared with normal scalp, lesional scalp had higher clonality and more expanded CD8+ clones, particularly in alopecia totalis/universalis, a pattern that suggests antigenic drive. Shared TCR sequences between patients were less evident than in mice, which may be partly attributable to HLA diversity in the patient population. During tofacitinib treatment, many expanded lesional clones remained in scalp and blood, and this persistence may partly explain relapse after treatment is stopped. Scalp TCR repertoire analysis is complicated because resident alphabeta T cells in normal human skin are also sequenced, whereas mouse skin is dominated by gammadelta T cells.

On this clone: Its antigen is unknown. No much larger clonotype is one base removed from it; base qualities were not supplied.

The source material was CD4+ T cells sorted from blood, sampled at week 24, from a patient treated with tofacitinib. This clonotype was sampled from a human donor with alopecia areata. Recombination connected TRBV7-6 to TRBJ2-5; a stretch of 8 junction bases matches TRBD1. Read as DNA, the sequence is TGTGCCAGCAGCCCGGACAGGGCCAATGGAGAGACCCAGTACTTC. Translated, it reads CASSPDRANGETQYF.